This paragraph reports one TCR beta chain. The antigen is undetermined. The sample originates from a study of T cells in localized non-small cell lung cancer. General study findings and limits: A higher density of T cells in blood coincided with extended overall survival. Because researchers sequenced only one region of the tumor, heterogeneity is still possible. Adjacent uninvolved lung had the highest clonality, suggesting focused antigen responses.

Some clones are missing from TCRdb's copy, which holds only in-frame ones; the method was immunoSEQ multiplex PCR. Here the sample spans about 52,000 clones, around nine tenths being singletons. The receptor's source is a female donor with stage II lung adenocarcinoma. The sample in question was PBMCs, obtained before any cancer treatment.

The CDR3 here is CASSQDWVIGTEAFF. The CDR3 DNA is TGTGCCAGCAGCCAAGATTGGGTAATCGGGACTGAAGCTTTCTTT. The chain links TRBV4-2 to TRBJ1-1; the D is unclear. CDR1 is LGHNA and CDR2 is YNFKEQ in the germline V gene. V was clipped by 0 bases and J by 5 bases, with 13 bases between them. This CDR3 region has 15 residues.